These T cell receptor beta chains were read from a single sample in a study of post-analysis software for immune sequencing data. MiXCR, applied by TCRdb to the PCR reads, yields one record per CDR3 protein. The repertoire holds about 560,000 distinct CDR3 sequences, with around 40% as singletons. Sequences were obtained from blood. The receptors stem from a girl aged 5 to 17 with multiple sclerosis. Each CDR3 is given with its conserved first and last residue. D genes are given only for firm matches. The size field is filled for only some rows; it gives once, few, many or a size class.

TRBV27	-	few	TRBJ1-2	CASSPFTGTYGYTF	TGTGCCAGCAGCCCCTTCACCGGGACCTATGGCTACACCTTC
TRBV15	-	-	TRBJ2-7	CATSRDWEGTYEQYF	TGTGCCACCAGCAGAGATTGGGAAGGCACCTACGAGCAGTACTTC
TRBV10-3	-	-	TRBJ1-4	CATAVVNFATNEKLFF	TGTGCCACCGCCGTTGTTAACTTTGCAACTAATGAAAAACTGTTTTTT
TRBV3-1	-	few	TRBJ1-2	CASSQGDGSYGYTF	TGTGCCAGCAGCCAAGGGGATGGGAGCTATGGCTACACCTTC
TRBV6-6	TRBD1	-	TRBJ1-5	CASRQRGQGSNQPQHF	TGTGCCAGCAGACAAAGGGGACAGGGAAGCAATCAGCCCCAGCATTTT
TRBV11-2	-	-	TRBJ1-1	CASSLAVQTEAFF	TGTGCCAGCAGCTTAGCGGTACAGACTGAAGCTTTCTTT
TRBV10-3	-	many	TRBJ2-1	CAISDSGTRDNEQFF	TGTGCCATCAGTGACTCCGGGACGCGGGACAATGAGCAGTTCTTC
TRBV6-5	-	-	TRBJ2-7	CASSYRAPGKGYEQYF	TGTGCCAGCAGTTACCGAGCCCCGGGGAAAGGTTACGAGCAGTACTTC
TRBV6-1	-	few	TRBJ2-3	CASMPRHYPFTDTQYF	TGTGCCAGCATGCCTCGGCACTACCCCTTCACGGATACGCAGTATTTT
TRBV5-6	TRBD1	-	TRBJ2-1	CASSLVDRDIDEQFF	TGTGCCAGCAGCTTGGTCGACAGGGATATTGATGAGCAGTTCTTC
TRBV7-3	TRBD2	-	TRBJ2-1	CASSLRAGEDEQFF	TGTGCCAGCAGCTTAAGAGCGGGAGAGGATGAGCAGTTCTTC
TRBV12-3/TRBV12-4	TRBD1	-	TRBJ1-1	CASSQGQGEAFF	TGTGCCAGCAGTCAGGGACAGGGCGAAGCTTTCTTT
TRBV5-5	-	-	TRBJ1-2	CASSLGGREAYGYTF	TGTGCCAGCAGCTTGGGAGGCAGGGAGGCCTATGGCTACACCTTC
TRBV29-1	TRBD2	-	TRBJ2-7	CSVRGLAVYEQYF	TGCAGCGTTCGGGGACTAGCGGTGTACGAGCAGTACTTC
TRBV20-1	TRBD2	few	TRBJ2-7	CSASLAGQPYEQYF	TGCAGTGCTAGCTTAGCGGGACAACCCTACGAGCAGTACTTC
TRBV24-1	-	-	TRBJ2-1	CATSDLWVGGHNEQFF	TGTGCCACCAGTGATTTGTGGGTGGGTGGGCACAATGAGCAGTTCTTC
TRBV21-1	-	-	TRBJ1-5	CASSTLTHGCNQPQHF	TGTGCCAGCAGCACCCTAACGCACGGCTGCAATCAGCCCCAGCATTTT
TRBV29-1	TRBD2	-	TRBJ2-5	CSVERLAGRVETQYF	TGCAGCGTTGAGAGGCTAGCGGGAAGAGTAGAGACCCAGTACTTC
TRBV6-2/TRBV6-3	TRBD2	-	TRBJ2-1	CASSYVGRGLGEQFF	TGTGCCAGCAGTTACGTCGGGAGGGGCTTAGGTGAGCAGTTCTTC
TRBV7-2	-	-	TRBJ2-7	CASSPNRLIYEQYF	TGTGCCAGCAGTCCTAATAGACTCATTTACGAGCAGTACTTC
TRBV12-3/TRBV12-4	-	-	TRBJ2-5	CASTPGGQETQYF	TGTGCCAGCACTCCCGGGGGCCAAGAGACCCAGTACTTC
TRBV5-1	TRBD2	-	TRBJ2-1	CASSSTSGGLSSYNEQFF	TGCGCCAGCAGCTCGACTAGCGGGGGTTTGAGCTCCTACAATGAGCAGTTCTTC
TRBV7-9	-	few	TRBJ1-1	CASSGTGMNTEAFF	TGTGCCAGCAGCGGTACAGGGATGAACACTGAAGCTTTCTTT
TRBV5-1	TRBD1	few	TRBJ2-7	CASSLQGAEDQYF	TGCGCCAGCAGCTTACAGGGGGCTGAGGACCAGTACTTC
TRBV12-3/TRBV12-4	-	many	TRBJ1-6	CASSLQGSYNSPLHF	TGTGCCAGCAGTTTACAGGGTTCCTATAATTCACCCCTCCACTTT
TRBV12-3/TRBV12-4	TRBD1	-	TRBJ1-2	CASRGQAPNGYTF	TGTGCCAGCAGGGGACAGGCCCCTAATGGCTACACCTTC
TRBV5-1	TRBD2	-	TRBJ2-7	CASRPGTSGSYEQYF	TGCGCCAGCAGGCCTGGGACTAGCGGATCCTACGAGCAGTACTTC
TRBV27	-	few	TRBJ2-5	CASRPGQHSGETQYF	TGTGCCAGCAGACCCGGACAGCACTCAGGAGAGACCCAGTACTTC
TRBV20-1	-	-	TRBJ2-4	CSARDRGMGQYF	TGCAGTGCTAGAGATCGCGGGATGGGGCAGTACTTC
TRBV4-1	TRBD1	-	TRBJ1-2	CASSQGQGVNYGYTF	TGCGCCAGCAGCCAAGGACAGGGGGTTAACTATGGCTACACCTTC
TRBV20-1	-	-	TRBJ2-1	CSAKVVPNSYNEQFF	TGCAGTGCTAAGGTCGTACCTAATAGCTACAATGAGCAGTTCTTC
TRBV5-6	-	-	TRBJ1-1	CASSHSGFMNTEAFF	TGTGCCAGCAGCCATTCAGGGTTCATGAACACTGAAGCTTTCTTT
TRBV29-1	-	-	TRBJ2-3	CSVDGRGADTQYF	TGCAGCGTTGACGGTCGTGGGGCAGATACGCAGTATTTT
TRBV7-9	-	few	TRBJ2-1	CASVRISGLSSYNEQFF	TGTGCCAGCGTCCGGATTAGCGGCTTAAGCTCCTACAATGAGCAGTTCTTC
TRBV5-6	TRBD1	-	TRBJ2-2	CASSAGQENTGELFF	TGTGCCAGCAGCGCCGGACAGGAGAACACCGGGGAGCTGTTTTTT
TRBV3-1	-	-	TRBJ2-5	CASNPSYQEAQYF	TGTGCCAGCAACCCATCGTACCAAGAGGCCCAGTACTTC
TRBV20-1	-	-	TRBJ2-7	CSARDRAGSYEQYF	TGCAGTGCTAGAGATCGGGCAGGGTCCTACGAGCAGTACTTC
TRBV5-6	-	-	TRBJ2-7	CASSLRLGWIYEQYF	TGTGCCAGCAGCTTGCGCCTGGGATGGATCTACGAGCAGTACTTC
TRBV3-1	TRBD1	-	TRBJ1-1	CASSPTGFGTGWDTEAFF	TGTGCCAGCAGCCCCACCGGATTCGGGACAGGGTGGGACACTGAAGCTTTCTTT